This TCR beta chain was captured in a study of T cells in localized non-small cell lung cancer. General study points: Measurement of T cell clonality placed uninvolved adjacent lung highest, above the level in tumor. There were a median around 57 of the top 100 tumor clones appearing in adjacent lung. An association was observed between higher blood T cell density and longer overall survival. Sequence data derive from only one tumor region, so heterogeneity remains possible.

TCRdb keeps only in-frame clones here, not all; method: immunoSEQ multiplex PCR. The sample records roughly 30,000 clones, 80% to 95% being singletons. CDR1 is MNHEY and CDR2 is SMNVEV in the germline V gene (reference sequence). The CDR3 runs to 14 residues. Trimming left V 7 bases short and J 4 bases short, with 13 bases between. Turning to this clone: Its specificity is not known.

The sequence came from a female donor aged 60 or older with stage I lung adenocarcinoma. Sequenced material: peripheral blood, taken before any cancer treatment. The gene calls are TRBV27 and TRBJ2-2; unclear D gene. For the CDR3, the DNA is TGTGCCAGCACCCTTCAAGGCAGCACCGGGGAGCTGTTTTTT. Translation: CASTLQGSTGELFF.